These 21 T cell receptor beta chains came from one sample sequenced in a study of T cells after yellow fever vaccination. MiXCR was run by TCRdb on the 5' RACE reads, yielding one entry per CDR3 protein. The sample holds some 350,000 distinct CDR3 sequences, roughly 11% seen once. The starting material was PBMCs, obtained on the day of the first yellow fever vaccination. The receptors originated from a man aged 18 to 29 who received the YFV17D yellow fever vaccine.

This clonotype showed up just a few times. J is TRBJ2-2 and V is TRBV12-3 or TRBV12-4, with D possibly being TRBD2 (5 bases). CDR3 length: 13 amino acids. The V and J ends lost 7 bases and 4 bases respectively, with 10 bases between them. The DNA for the CDR3 is TGTGCCAGCATTCGGGGAAGCACCGGGGAGCTGTTTTTT. This encodes CASIRGSTGELFF.

The chain couples TRBV5-6 to TRBJ2-1, with 12 bases fitting TRBD1. Germline CDR1 is SGHDT and CDR2 is YYEEEE. V was pared by 2 bases and J by 7 bases, with 4 bases of the junction left unmatched. This CDR3 is built from 15 residues. The CDR3 sequence: CASSFPGQGANEQFF. For the CDR3, the DNA is TGTGCCAGCAGCTTCCCGGGACAGGGGGCAAATGAGCAGTTCTTC.

In this sample, this clonotype turned up once. This chain uses TRBV20-1 with TRBJ2-1, with D perhaps matching TRBD2 (6 bases). Trimming cost V 4 bases and J 0 bases, with 16 bases left between them. Germline lookup yields CDR1 DFQATT and CDR2 SNEGSKA (reference sequence). CDR3 size: 16 residues. The CDR3 coding sequence is TGCAGTGCTATCCTCAGGGAGGCCCACTCCTACAATGAGCAGTTCTTC. Residues: CSAILREAHSYNEQFF.

The chain couples TRBV4-3 to TRBJ2-2; a possible D gene is TRBD2 (5 bases). CDR3 length: 14 amino acids. CDR1 is LGHNA and CDR2 is YSLEER in the germline V gene. V was clipped by 0 bases and J by 6 bases, with 8 bases between them. The CDR3 region has the DNA TGCGCCAGCAGCCAAGATGTGGGAGCCGGGGAGCTGTTTTTT. Its translation: CASSQDVGAGELFF.

This rearrangement joins TRBV5-1 to TRBJ2-7, with a tentative D call TRBD1 (6 bases). With 0 bases removed from V and 3 bases from J, the gap between germline ends came to 10 bases. This CDR3 spans 14 amino acids. Germline V lookup: CDR1 SGHRS, CDR2 YFSETQ. In nucleotides, the CDR3 is TGCGCCAGCAGCTTGGCAGGGGTCGTCTACGAGCAGTACTTC. This codes for CASSLAGVVYEQYF.

This clonotype was counted only a few times. V gene TRBV6-1 combines with J gene TRBJ1-5; 10 bases are shared with TRBD1. The trim removed 3 bases at V and 4 bases at J, leaving 3 bases unmatched. The CDR3 has 15 amino acids. Per germline, CDR1 MNHNS and CDR2 SASEGT. The CDR3 loop is CASSDPDRGNQPQHF. CDR3 DNA: TGTGCCAGCAGTGACCCGGACAGGGGGAATCAGCCCCAGCATTTT.

A word on this clonotype: A much larger clone differs from this one at a single base, so this may be a read error. The chain is built from TRBV5-6 and TRBJ1-5, with D perhaps TRBD1 (6 bases). Germline V gene lookup returns CDR1 SGHDT and CDR2 YYEEEE. CDR3 length: 16 residues. CDR3 sequence reads: CPSSLGGARAVETQHF. CDR3 coding DNA: TGTCCCAGCAGCTTGGGGGGCGCCCGCGCCGTAGAGACCCAGCATTTT. The whole variable domain, remainder taken from reference TRBV5-6 and TRBJ1-5, is DAGVTQSPTHLIKTRGQQVTLRCSPKSGHDTVSWYQQALGQGPQFIFQYYEEEERQRGNFPDRFSGHQFPNYSSELNVNALLLGDSALYLCPSSLGGARAVETQHFGDGTRLSIL.

This clonotype was recorded a few times. This sequence joins TRBV5-5 and TRBJ2-5; 10 bases line up with TRBD2. Germline V gene sequence: CDR1 SGHKS, CDR2 YYEKEE (reference sequence). The CDR3 is made up of 17 amino acids. After removal of 4 bases from V and 1 base from J, the junction contained 10 bases not matched to a gene. CDR3 DNA sequence: TGTGCCAGCAGCCCCGAAGGTAGCGGGGGGATCCAAGAGACCCAGTACTTC. Translating it yields CASSPEGSGGIQETQYF.

This clonotype was recorded a few times. The chain is built from TRBV5-1 and TRBJ2-5; 10 positions agree with TRBD2. The germline CDR1 and CDR2 sequences are SGHRS and YFSETQ. With 4 bases clipped from V and 2 bases from J, the junction kept 8 bases outside the gene matches. This CDR3 spans 16 amino acids. The CDR3 is CASSILAGALQETQYF. CDR3 DNA: TGCGCCAGCAGCATCCTAGCGGGGGCCCTTCAAGAGACCCAGTACTTC.

This clonotype has more than one count but fewer than ten. The chain uses TRBV4-3 and TRBJ2-3; the match to TRBD2 covers 11 bases. Germline-derived CDR1 and CDR2 are LGHNA and YSLEER. V gave up 1 base and J gave up 7 bases; unmatched junction bases: 7. The CDR3 contains 16 residues. CDR3 sequence reads: CASSQATSGTQYTQYF. DNA for the CDR3: TGCGCCAGCAGCCAAGCGACTAGCGGGACCCAGTATACGCAGTATTTT.

The chain couples TRBV18 to TRBJ1-1; a weak D match, TRBD1 (5 bases). The CDR3 sequence is 16 residues long. Deletions cut 0 bases from V and 4 bases from J, with 15 bases between. The V gene's germline CDR1 is KGHSH and CDR2 LQKENI. The CDR3 nucleotides are TGTGCCAGCTCACCACCCACCAGGGATGTAAGCACTGAAGCTTTCTTT. Amino acids: CASSPPTRDVSTEAFF. Based on the CDR3 plus reference TRBV18 and TRBJ1-1, the full variable domain is NAGVMQNPRHLVRRRGQEARLRCSPMKGHSHVYWYRQLPEEGLKFMVYLQKENIIDESGMPKERFSAEFPKEGPSILRIQQVVRGDSAAYFCASSPPTRDVSTEAFFGQGTRLTVV.

This clonotype was observed at least ten times. This chain uses TRBV28 with TRBJ1-4, with a possible D match to TRBD1 (5 bases). The V and J ends lost 4 bases and 2 bases respectively, with 8 bases between them. CDR3 length: 14 residues. Germline V gene sequence: CDR1 MDHEN, CDR2 SYDVKM. CDR3 bases: TGTGCCAGCAGTTCGGGGCCCACTAATGAAAAACTGTTTTTT. Its translation is CASSSGPTNEKLFF.

Here the CDR3 reads CASSNPYGTDYEQYF. CDR3 sequence (DNA): TGTGCCAGCAGCAACCCCTACGGGACAGACTACGAGCAGTACTTC. The chain recombines TRBV7-9 with TRBJ2-7; 7 bases map to TRBD1. Germline CDR1 is SEHNR and CDR2 is FQNEAQ (reference sequence). The CDR3 extends over 15 amino acids. V lost 5 bases and J lost 3; bases outside the gene matches: 10.

The genes are TRBV7-2 and TRBJ2-1, with TRBD1 matching over 9 bases. Germline V gives CDR1 SGHTA, CDR2 FQGNSA. Trimming removed 1 base from V and 9 bases from J; junction bases left unmatched: 7. This CDR3 has 15 residues. CDR3 bases: TGTGCCAGCAGCTTAGACAGGGGGCGTTTCGGTGAGCAGTTCTTC. Residues: CASSLDRGRFGEQFF.

This chain links TRBV5-5 with TRBJ1-6, with D possibly being TRBD1 (5 bases). The V end lost 4 bases, the J end lost 0 bases, and 11 bases lay between the germline ends. This CDR3 contains 16 residues. CDR1 SGHKS and CDR2 YYEKEE come from the germline V gene (reference sequence). CDR3 coding DNA: TGTGCCAGCAGCCTCAGGGAAAGCTCCTATAATTCACCCCTCCACTTT. It encodes CASSLRESSYNSPLHF.

This chain links TRBV11-2 with TRBJ2-3; 7 positions match TRBD1. The J segment lost 11 bases and the V segment lost 7 bases, leaving 18 bases of the junction unmatched. The V gene's germline CDR1 is SGHAT and CDR2 FQNNGV. The CDR3 sequence is 15 residues long. The CDR3 bases are TGTGCCAGCACCTTTGGTGGGACAGCTTTTCTGAGGCAGTATTTT. This sequence encodes CASTFGGTAFLRQYF.

The chain links TRBV6-5 to TRBJ1-5, with D possibly matching TRBD1 (6 bases). The CDR3 has 14 residues. The germline V gene encodes CDR1 MNHEY and CDR2 SVGAGI. The V and J ends lost 4 bases and 6 bases respectively, with 13 bases between them. DNA for the CDR3: TGTGCCAGCAGTTCATTCCAGGGGTCTCAGCCCCAGCATTTT. This gives the protein CASSSFQGSQPQHF.

There are a few counts of this clonotype. The CDR3: CASRDWEDGELFF. The DNA of the CDR3 is TGTGCCAGCAGAGATTGGGAGGACGGGGAGCTGTTTTTT. The chain has TRBV3-1 and TRBJ2-2, with D perhaps matching TRBD2 (6 bases). Germline values: CDR1 LGHDT, CDR2 YNNKEL (reference sequence). Trimming removed 6 bases at V and 7 bases at J, with 12 bases between. This CDR3 comprises 13 residues.

This clonotype was counted between two and nine times. V gene TRBV20-1 combines with J gene TRBJ2-1, with D maybe TRBD2 (6 bases). Germline V gene lookup returns CDR1 DFQATT and CDR2 SNEGSKA (reference sequence). V shed 6 bases and J shed 3 bases, with 18 bases lying between them. This CDR3 has 15 amino acids. This CDR3 reads CSAPDLASGYNEQFF. As DNA, the CDR3 is TGCAGTGCCCCAGACCTAGCGAGCGGCTACAATGAGCAGTTCTTC.

This chain uses TRBV7-6 with TRBJ2-5; TRBD2 aligns across 9 bases. This CDR3 comprises 16 residues. V was pared by 4 bases and J by 1 base, with 7 bases of the junction left unmatched. Germline values: CDR1 SGHVS, CDR2 FNYEAQ. Written as DNA, the CDR3 is TGTGCCAGCAGCTATCGCCTAGCGGGGATCCAAGAGACCCAGTACTTC. The encoded protein is CASSYRLAGIQETQYF.

The CDR3 is CASSLGARTEQYF. DNA for the CDR3: TGTGCCAGCAGCTTGGGGGCCAGGACCGAGCAGTACTTC. V usage is TRBV5-6 and J usage is TRBJ2-7; D uncertain. The V end was cut by 0 bases, the J end by 6 bases, with 10 bases between. CDR3 length equals 13 residues. CDR1 is SGHDT, CDR2 YYEEEE, per germline.